Presented here are 23 T cell receptor beta chains from one specimen sequenced in a study of blood T cell repertoires in COVID-19. Assay: immunoSEQ multiplex PCR; the TCRdb copy retains only in-frame clones and omits some. The repertoire holds fewer than 350,000 clones, with about nine tenths as singletons. The sample taken for sequencing was PBMCs or T cells enriched from blood (not recorded which). Receptor source: a man aged 55 to 70 who had recovered from COVID-19.

The V call is TRBV3-1 (or the pseudogene TRBV3-2), the J call TRBJ2-2; 9 bases are shared with TRBD1. V shed 6 bases, J shed 4 bases, and the junction held 3 bases outside the gene matches. Looked up from germline, CDR1 is LGHDT and CDR2 is YNNKEL (reference sequence). This CDR3 contains 14 residues. The CDR3 coding sequence is TGTGCCAGCAGTCGGGACAGGGCCACCGGGGAGCTGTTTTTT. Protein product: CASSRDRATGELFF.

The CDR3 loop is CASSQQGENEKLFF. The CDR3 DNA sequence: TGTGCCAGCAGTCAACAGGGAGAAAATGAAAAACTGTTTTTT. The V gene is TRBV2, the J gene TRBJ1-4, with D possibly TRBD1 on 6 matching bases. The CDR3 runs 14 residues. Germline lookup yields CDR1 SNHLY and CDR2 FYNNEI. The ends were cut back, 5 bases at V and 5 bases at J, with 12 bases in the middle.

The V and J genes are TRBV28 and TRBJ2-7; the match to TRBD1 covers 8 bases. V shed 3 bases and J 2 bases; nucleotides not matched to a gene: 3. CDR3 size: 14 residues. The germline V gene has CDR1 MDHEN and CDR2 SYDVKM. The CDR3 region has the DNA TGTGCCAGCAGTTTCCCACAGGGGGCCTACGAGCAGTACTTC. Translated, it gives CASSFPQGAYEQYF.

This chain links TRBV7-6 with TRBJ1-3; D is undetermined. From germline, CDR1 is SGHVS and CDR2 FNYEAQ. The CDR3 is 17 residues long. V was pared by 2 bases and J by 0 bases, with 14 bases between. In DNA form, the CDR3 reads TGTGCCAGCAGCTTAATGGCCGTCGTAAGCTCTGGAAACACCATATATTTT. Its translation is CASSLMAVVSSGNTIYF.

The chain carries TRBV6-5 and TRBJ1-5; maybe TRBD1 (6 bases). The CDR3 is 11 amino acids. From germline, CDR1 is MNHEY and CDR2 SVGAGI. Trimming shortened V by 6 bases and J by 11 bases, and 11 bases separated the two germline ends. The CDR3 bases are TGTGCCAGCAGCGACAGGTCTTCCCAGCATTTT. Amino acid sequence: CASSDRSSQHF.

This chain joins TRBV7-9 and TRBJ2-1, with TRBD2 identical over 11 bases. Germline V gives CDR1 SEHNR, CDR2 FQNEAQ (reference sequence). The length of the CDR3 is 18 residues. J gave up 6 bases and V 4 bases, and 14 bases lay outside the gene matches. CDR3 sequence: CASSSGGTSGSPLNEQFF. DNA for the CDR3: TGTGCCAGCAGCTCCGGGGGTACTAGCGGGAGTCCCCTCAATGAGCAGTTCTTC.

About this clone itself: The same CDR3 can be traced to other DNA sequences in this sample. This chain links TRBV19 with TRBJ1-5, with a weak D call TRBD1 (6 bases). The germline V and J ends were trimmed by 0 bases and 2 bases, with 8 bases remaining between them. CDR3 length: 15 amino acids. Germline lookup yields CDR1 LNHDA and CDR2 SQIVND (reference sequence). The CDR3 here is CASSIDRGGNQPQHF. CDR3 DNA sequence: TGTGCCAGTAGTATAGACAGGGGCGGCAATCAGCCCCAGCATTTT.

As for this clone: A read error may account for a junction end that differs from germline. The rearrangement uses TRBV18 and TRBJ1-3; TRBD1 agrees at 10 bases. Per germline, CDR1 KGHSH and CDR2 LQKENI. This CDR3 has 16 amino acids. CDR3 loop: CASLPPRDRGGNTIYF. The CDR3 bases are TGTGCCAGCTTACCACCGAGGGACAGGGGTGGAAACACCATATATTTT.

This clone was recorded once. The chain combines TRBV6-5 with TRBJ1-2; 7 bases are a match to TRBD1. The trim removed 5 bases at V and 3 bases at J, leaving 6 bases unmatched. Germline V gene data show CDR1 as MNHEY and CDR2 as SVGAGI. This CDR3 region has 14 residues. CDR3 region: CASSLDRKDYGYTF. CDR3 nucleotides: TGTGCCAGCAGTCTGGACAGGAAGGACTATGGCTACACCTTC.

This rearrangement joins TRBV29-1 to TRBJ1-5; D is unclear. Per germline, CDR1 SQVTM and CDR2 ANQGSEA. This CDR3 has 13 amino acids. V lost 5 bases to trimming and J lost 3 bases, with 11 bases between them. The DNA for the CDR3 is TGCAGCGTTTTAGTAGCGCTCAATCAGCCCCAGCATTTT. It yields the protein CSVLVALNQPQHF.

As DNA, the CDR3 is TGCGCCAGCATTCGAGGGACTAGCGAAAACAATGAGCAGTTCTTC. This sequence encodes CASIRGTSENNEQFF. The rearrangement joins TRBV5-1 to TRBJ2-1, with TRBD2 identical over 10 bases. The ends lost 6 bases at V and 5 bases at J; junction bases unmatched: 8. Per the germline V gene, CDR1 is SGHRS and CDR2 is YFSETQ. There are 15 residues in the CDR3. The whole variable domain, filled in from reference TRBV5-1 and TRBJ2-1, reads KAGVTQTPRYLIKTRGQQVTLSCSPISGHRSVSWYQQTPGQGLQFLFEYFSETQRNKGNFPGRFSGRQFSNSRSEMNVSTLELGDSALYLCASIRGTSENNEQFFGPGTRLTVL.

Note on this clone: This same CDR3 is encoded by further DNA sequences in the sample. V gene TRBV28 combines with J gene TRBJ1-1; D may be TRBD1 (6 bases). Germline V gene data show CDR1 as MDHEN and CDR2 as SYDVKM. The CDR3 has 15 amino acids. V lost 2 bases and J lost 1, with 11 bases in between. The CDR3 sequence is CASSLTGTGNTEAFF. DNA of the CDR3: TGTGCCAGCAGTTTAACAGGGACGGGGAACACTGAAGCTTTCTTT. Full variable domain (outside the CDR3, taken from reference TRBV28 and TRBJ1-1): DVKVTQSSRYLVKRTGEKVFLECVQDMDHENMFWYRQDPGLGLRLIYFSYDVKMKEKGDIPEGYSVSREKKERFSLILESASTNQTSMYLCASSLTGTGNTEAFFGQGTRLTVV.

This chain connects TRBV7-9 to TRBJ1-5, with 7 nucleotides matching TRBD1. The germline CDR1 and CDR2 sequences are SEHNR and FQNEAQ (reference sequence). The V segment lost 1 base and the J segment 9 bases; nucleotides outside the gene matches: 9. This CDR3 region has 15 residues. CDR3 protein: CASSLEGTALGPQHF. CDR3 DNA sequence: TGTGCCAGCAGCTTAGAAGGGACAGCCCTGGGGCCCCAGCATTTT.

J is TRBJ1-6 and V is TRBV5-1; D is ambiguous. Germline-derived CDR1 and CDR2 are SGHRS and YFSETQ. Trimming shortened V by 0 bases and J by 7 bases, and 11 bases separated the two germline ends. The CDR3 runs to 15 residues. CDR3 in DNA: TGCGCCAGCAGCTTGGAAGGGAGTGAAAATTCACCCCTCCACTTT. Its protein product is CASSLEGSENSPLHF.

The chain links TRBV3-1 (or the pseudogene TRBV3-2) to TRBJ1-2, with a weak D call TRBD1 (6 bases). Germline values: CDR1 LGHDT, CDR2 YNNKEL (reference sequence). Trimming took 1 base from V and 3 from J, leaving 9 bases between them. This CDR3 has 14 residues. The CDR3 sequence: CASSQAAGDYGYTF. CDR3 coding DNA: TGTGCCAGCAGCCAAGCGGCAGGGGACTATGGCTACACCTTC.

The gene calls are TRBV6-1 and TRBJ1-1; no firm D call. CDR3 length: 12 residues. Germline lookup yields CDR1 MNHNS and CDR2 SASEGT. Trimming took off 5 bases at V and 6 bases at J, with 10 bases between the two ends. The CDR3 coding sequence is TGTGCCAGCAGTTTAATCGGTCCTGAAGCTTTCTTT. Translation: CASSLIGPEAFF.

The V gene is TRBV28, the J gene TRBJ1-4, with 9 bases matching TRBD1. The length of the CDR3 is 17 residues. Per the germline V gene, CDR1 is MDHEN and CDR2 is SYDVKM. V dropped 5 bases and J dropped 3; count of bases not matched to a gene: 10. Written as DNA, the CDR3 is TGTGCCAGCAGTCTACAGGGGGCAGGAGGAGCTAATGAAAAACTGTTTTTT. Translation gives CASSLQGAGGANEKLFF. The variable domain in full, completed from reference TRBV28 and TRBJ1-4, reads DVKVTQSSRYLVKRTGEKVFLECVQDMDHENMFWYRQDPGLGLRLIYFSYDVKMKEKGDIPEGYSVSREKKERFSLILESASTNQTSMYLCASSLQGAGGANEKLFFGSGTQLSVL.

This clone occurred once. V is TRBV16 and J is TRBJ1-2, with no clear D. V gave up 1 base and J gave up 4 bases, with 19 bases separating them. The V gene's germline CDR1 is KGHSY and CDR2 FQNENV. CDR3 length: 17 residues. The CDR3 loop reads CASSQYLIGESGYGYTF. The CDR3 DNA sequence: TGTGCCAGCAGCCAATATCTAATCGGGGAGAGTGGCTATGGCTACACCTTC. The full variable domain, its missing parts supplied by reference TRBV16 and TRBJ1-2, is GEEVAQTPKHLVRGEGQKAKLYCAPIKGHSYVFWYQQVLKNEFKFLISFQNENVFDETGMPKERFSAKCLPNSPCSLEIQATKLEDSAVYFCASSQYLIGESGYGYTFGSGTRLTVV.

The chain couples TRBV29-1 to TRBJ1-5; 7 bases agree with TRBD1. After removal of 6 bases from V and 2 bases from J, the junction contained 13 bases not matched to a gene. This CDR3 is built from 16 residues. The germline V gene encodes CDR1 SQVTM and CDR2 ANQGSEA. The CDR3 sequence is CSVIDRTGWGNQPQHF. Here the CDR3 DNA reads TGCAGCGTGATAGACCGGACAGGATGGGGCAATCAGCCCCAGCATTTT.

The sample holds a few counts of this clone. The CDR3 sequence is CASSVQGTGELFF. The CDR3 DNA follows: TGTGCCAGCAGTGTACAGGGCACCGGGGAGCTGTTTTTT. The chain employs TRBV25-1 and TRBJ2-2, with D perhaps TRBD1 (6 bases). The V end was cut by 4 bases, the J end by 4 bases, with 7 bases between. Germline CDR1 MGHDK, CDR2 SYGVNS. The CDR3 consists of 13 residues.

CDR3 bases: TGTGCCAGCAGTCGGCAAGCGGGGGGGGGACAAGAGACCCAGTACTTC. The encoded protein is CASSRQAGGGQETQYF. The V call is TRBV3-1 (or the pseudogene TRBV3-2), the J call TRBJ2-5; 10 bases fit TRBD2. The ends lost 6 bases at V and 2 bases at J; junction bases unmatched: 9. This CDR3 has 16 amino acids. CDR1 is LGHDT and CDR2 is YNNKEL in the germline V gene (reference sequence).

The chain links TRBV24-1 to TRBJ1-5; the match to TRBD1 covers 7 bases. The CDR3 length is 16 residues. J gave up 2 bases and V 4 bases, and 7 bases lay outside the gene matches. Germline-derived CDR1 and CDR2 are KGHDR and SFDVKD. The DNA for the CDR3 is TGTGCCACCAGTGACAAGACAGGGACGGGCAATCAGCCCCAGCATTTT. The encoded protein is CATSDKTGTGNQPQHF.

The J gene is TRBJ2-2, the V gene TRBV24-1, with D possibly being TRBD1 (5 bases). The V end lost 5 bases, the J end lost 6 bases, and 12 bases lay between the germline ends. The CDR3 contains 14 residues. CDR1 is KGHDR, CDR2 SFDVKD, per germline. The CDR3 spells CATSVARGPGELFF. Written as DNA, the CDR3 is TGTGCCACCAGTGTAGCAAGGGGTCCCGGGGAGCTGTTTTTT.